Shown below are 12 T cell receptor beta chains from a single sample sequenced in a study of shared clonotypes between healthy human individuals. Generated by immunoSEQ multiplex PCR, the TCRdb table keeps only in-frame clones and is missing some. The sample carries 1.5 million to 2.5 million clones, approximately 94% recorded once. CD45RO-negative, CCR7-selected cells formed the naive CD8 fraction, which excluded terminally differentiated effector memory CD45RA+ cells. The sample comprised naive CD8+ T cells sorted from blood. All receptors come from a man between 18 and 29 years old in good health.

Here the CDR3 DNA reads TGCGCCAGCAGTAACGGGGACGGGGCTTTCTTT. Translation gives CASSNGDGAFF. V and J are TRBV5-1 and TRBJ1-1; D might be TRBD1 (5 bases). This CDR3 contains 11 residues. The V and J ends lost 5 bases and 11 bases respectively, with 13 bases between them. Germline lookup yields CDR1 SGHRS and CDR2 YFSETQ.

This chain uses TRBV27 with TRBJ1-1; maybe TRBD1 (5 bases). The CDR3 extends over 15 amino acids. Germline V gene data show CDR1 as MNHEY and CDR2 as SMNVEV (reference sequence). V was clipped by 2 bases and J by 0 bases, with 10 bases between them. The CDR3 coding sequence is TGTGCCAGCAGTTTAAGGCGGGGGATGAACACTGAAGCTTTCTTT. Residues: CASSLRRGMNTEAFF.

The rearrangement uses TRBV6-5 and TRBJ1-2; D is possibly TRBD1 (6 bases). CDR3 length: 12 residues. Trimming left V 6 bases short and J 6 bases short, with 11 bases between. The germline V gene encodes CDR1 MNHEY and CDR2 SVGAGI. The DNA for the CDR3 is TGTGCCAGCAGCATGGGGGGCGATGGCTACACCTTC. Its translation: CASSMGGDGYTF.

The rearrangement links TRBV28 to TRBJ2-7, with 10 bases aligning to TRBD1. V was pared by 3 bases and J by 0 bases, with 2 bases of the junction left unmatched. The CDR3 runs 15 residues. Germline assignment: CDR1 MDHEN and CDR2 SYDVKM. The CDR3 sequence: CASSFGTGVSYEQYF. DNA for the CDR3: TGTGCCAGCAGTTTTGGGACAGGGGTCTCCTACGAGCAGTACTTC.

In the case of this clone: Other DNA sequences in this sample translate to the same CDR3. The chain links TRBV19 to TRBJ2-7; 7 positions agree with TRBD2. Germline CDR1 LNHDA, CDR2 SQIVND (reference sequence). Unmatched junction bases numbered 2, after V lost 2 bases and J lost 4 bases. The CDR3 has 13 amino acids. This CDR3 reads CASSILGGYEQYF. In nucleotides, the CDR3 is TGTGCCAGTAGTATACTGGGGGGGTACGAGCAGTACTTC.

The chain has TRBV4-1 and TRBJ2-2; D is perhaps TRBD2 (5 bases). V shed 4 bases and J shed 4 bases, with 13 bases lying between them. This CDR3 is 15 amino acids long. Germline V gene sequence: CDR1 MGHRA, CDR2 YSYEKL. The CDR3 spells CASSPFLASTGELFF. DNA for the CDR3: TGCGCCAGCAGCCCGTTCCTAGCTTCCACCGGGGAGCTGTTTTTT.

The genes are TRBV4-2 and TRBJ1-4; 9 nucleotides match TRBD1. Germline assignment: CDR1 LGHNA and CDR2 YNFKEQ. This CDR3 has 16 amino acids. V shed 4 bases and J 7 bases; nucleotides not matched to a gene: 10. The CDR3: CASSLFSDRGFEKLFF. The CDR3 bases are TGTGCCAGCAGCCTTTTTTCGGACAGGGGCTTTGAAAAACTGTTTTTT.

For this clone: Other DNA sequences in this sample translate to the same CDR3. The rearrangement uses TRBV30 and TRBJ2-7; D remains unclear. The germline V gene has CDR1 GTSNPN and CDR2 SVGIG (reference sequence). The CDR3 covers 12 residues. V lost 1 base, J lost 1 base, and 5 bases lay in between. The CDR3 region has the DNA TGTGCCTGGAGTGGGGGTTCCTACGAGCAGTACTTC. It yields the protein CAWSGGSYEQYF. Based on the CDR3 plus reference TRBV30 and TRBJ2-7, the full variable domain is SQTIHQWPATLVQPVGSPLSLECTVEGTSNPNLYWYRQAAGRGLQLLFYSVGIGQISSEVPQNLSASRPQDRQFILSSKKLLLSDSGFYLCAWSGGSYEQYFGPGTRLTVT.

The chain recombines TRBV27 with TRBJ2-3; the D is unclear. V was cut by 5 bases and J by 0 bases, with 9 bases left in between. Germline V lookup: CDR1 MNHEY, CDR2 SMNVEV (reference sequence). The CDR3 loop spans 14 amino acids. The CDR3 nucleotides are TGTGCCAGCAGTCCGATGGCTAGCACAGATACGCAGTATTTT. This codes for CASSPMASTDTQYF.

The chain carries TRBV5-4 and TRBJ2-3, with D perhaps matching TRBD2 (5 bases). CDR1 SGHNT and CDR2 YYREEE come from the germline V gene (reference sequence). V shed 2 bases and J shed 2 bases, with 9 bases lying between them. This CDR3 region has 14 residues. DNA for the CDR3: TGTGCCAGCAGCTTTAAGGGAGACACAGATACGCAGTATTTT. Translating gives CASSFKGDTDTQYF.

This clone came up once. The chain couples TRBV4-3 to TRBJ1-2; TRBD1 aligns across 7 bases. J gave up 4 bases and V 4 bases, and 3 bases lay outside the gene matches. The CDR3 covers 13 residues. CDR1 and CDR2 (germline): LGHNA, YSLEER. The CDR3 loop reads CASSLDRVYGYTF. CDR3 bases: TGCGCCAGCAGCCTCGACAGGGTCTATGGCTACACCTTC.

This clone was seen only once. Other nucleotide sequences in the sample specify the same CDR3. V is TRBV29-1 and J is TRBJ2-1, with D possibly being TRBD1 (6 bases). CDR3 length: 11 amino acids. With 5 bases removed from V and 6 bases from J, the gap between germline ends came to 8 bases. Germline CDR1 is SQVTM and CDR2 is ANQGSEA. The CDR3 region has the DNA TGCAGCGTTAAACAGGGCAATGAGCAGTTCTTC. Translation: CSVKQGNEQFF.